The 26 T cell receptor beta chains given below trace back to one sample, sequenced in a study of CD8 T cells in Susac syndrome. It was with random hexamers that 0.5 to 1 ug RNA was reverse transcribed. TCRdb reanalysed the immunoSEQ multiplex PCR reads using MiXCR and keeps one entry per CDR3 protein. The repertoire holds under 200,000 distinct CDR3 sequences, with 90% to 95% as singletons. Sequencing was done on a sample of CD4+ T cells from PBMCs. The receptors stem from a human donor in good health.

The rearrangement uses TRBV3-1 and TRBJ2-7, with a possible D match to TRBD1 (5 bases). Germline CDR1 and CDR2: LGHDT and YNNKEL (reference sequence). This CDR3 contains 12 residues. Trimming left V 6 bases short and J 4 bases short, with 10 bases between. CDR3 bases: TGTGCCAGCAGGTTAACAGGATACGAGCAGTACTTC. It translates to CASRLTGYEQYF.

The genes are TRBV6-2 or TRBV6-3 and TRBJ2-5; D is tentatively TRBD1 or TRBD2 (5 bases each). V was pared by 0 bases and J by 2 bases, with 10 bases between. The CDR3 extends over 15 amino acids. The germline V gene has CDR1 MNHEY and CDR2 SVGEGT. CDR3 nucleotide sequence: TGTGCCAGCAGTTACTCCGGGACGCTGCAAGAGACCCAGTACTTC. Protein product: CASSYSGTLQETQYF.

The V gene is TRBV29-1, the J gene TRBJ1-2; D gene uncertain. V was cut by 4 bases and J by 8 bases, with 14 bases left in between. Germline-derived CDR1 and CDR2 are SQVTM and ANQGSEA. CDR3 length: 12 residues. This chain's CDR3 is CSVVGGSGGYTF. CDR3 DNA sequence: TGCAGCGTTGTAGGTGGGTCAGGCGGCTACACCTTC.

V is TRBV20-1 and J is TRBJ1-1; 7 bases map to TRBD1. The germline V gene encodes CDR1 DFQATT and CDR2 SNEGSKA (reference sequence). J lost 10 bases, V lost 7 bases, and 12 bases had no gene match. This CDR3 is built from 12 residues. The CDR3 here is CSVGDSTRGAFF. CDR3 sequence (DNA): TGCAGTGTAGGGGACAGTACGCGGGGAGCTTTCTTT.

The chain carries TRBV12-3 or TRBV12-4 and TRBJ2-5; D could derive from TRBD1 or TRBD2 (5 bases each). There are 13 residues in the CDR3. V lost 6 bases to trimming and J lost 9 bases, with 17 bases between them. CDR3 residues: CASSPGRSGAQYF. CDR3 in DNA: TGTGCCAGCAGCCCGGGACGGAGTGGGGCCCAGTACTTC.

The V gene is TRBV5-1, the J gene TRBJ1-1; D perhaps matches TRBD1 (5 bases). Germline CDR1 and CDR2: SGHRS and YFSETQ. The CDR3 has 12 residues. Trimming shortened V by 0 bases and J by 11 bases, and 11 bases separated the two germline ends. CDR3 sequence: CASSLGGEVAFF. CDR3 bases: TGCGCCAGCAGCTTGGGAGGGGAAGTGGCTTTCTTT.

The chain combines TRBV19 with TRBJ2-7; 10 bases match TRBD1. The germline gives CDR1 LNHDA, CDR2 SQIVND (reference sequence). The CDR3 totals 16 residues. J was trimmed by 0 bases and V by 5 bases; bases with no gene match: 7. The CDR3 reads CASSSWTGGSSYEQYF. CDR3 sequence (DNA): TGTGCCAGTAGTTCTTGGACAGGGGGAAGCTCCTACGAGCAGTACTTC.

This chain joins TRBV6-2 or TRBV6-3 and TRBJ1-1, with TRBD1 matching over 7 bases. This CDR3 comprises 14 residues. Germline-derived CDR1 and CDR2 are MNHEY and SVGEGT. J lost 3 bases, V lost 3 bases, and 4 bases had no gene match. CDR3 DNA sequence: TGTGCCAGCAGTTATGGACAGGCAGACACTGAAGCTTTCTTT. This sequence encodes CASSYGQADTEAFF.

V usage is TRBV29-1 and J usage is TRBJ2-5; D not certain. In germline, CDR1 is SQVTM, CDR2 ANQGSEA. This CDR3 has 12 residues. With 4 bases removed from V and 1 base from J, the gap between germline ends came to 7 bases. The CDR3 sequence is CSVAAVQETQYF. CDR3 nucleotide sequence: TGCAGCGTTGCGGCAGTCCAAGAGACCCAGTACTTC. Full variable domain (missing parts from reference TRBV29-1 and TRBJ2-5): SAVISQKPSRDICQRGTSLTIQCQVDSQVTMMFWYRQQPGQSLTLIATANQGSEATYESGFVIDKFPISRPNLTFSTLTVSNMSPEDSSIYLCSVAAVQETQYFGPGTRLLVL.

This clonotype has only one observation. The chain uses TRBV5-1 and TRBJ2-3; D ambiguous. V lost 6 bases and J 5 bases, leaving 7 bases between the germline ends. The CDR3 has 11 amino acids. CDR1 is SGHRS and CDR2 is YFSETQ in the germline V gene. The CDR3 nucleotides read TGCGCCAGCAATGATGGAGATACGCAGTATTTT. Amino acids: CASNDGDTQYF.

This clonotype is a singleton in its sample. The rearrangement joins TRBV9 to TRBJ1-2; maybe TRBD1 (6 bases). This CDR3 comprises 14 residues. Trimming left V 2 bases short and J 3 bases short, with 11 bases between. CDR1 is SGDLS and CDR2 is YYNGEE in the germline V gene. The CDR3 DNA sequence: TGTGCCAGCAGCGTCTCTGGGGGCGACTATGGCTACACCTTC. Protein product: CASSVSGGDYGYTF.

The chain recombines TRBV24-1 with TRBJ2-5; D might be TRBD1 (6 bases). Trimming took 1 base from V and 4 from J, leaving 6 bases between them. There are 13 residues in the CDR3. Germline V gene data show CDR1 as KGHDR and CDR2 as SFDVKD. The CDR3 region has the DNA TGTGCCACCAGTGATTTCAGGGGAGAGACCCAGTACTTC. This gives the protein CATSDFRGETQYF.

The rearrangement links TRBV9 to TRBJ2-5, with D hard to call. The V and J ends lost 0 bases and 3 bases respectively, with 6 bases between them. There are 13 residues in the CDR3. CDR1 is SGDLS, CDR2 YYNGEE, per germline. CDR3 loop: CASSVVAEETQYF. CDR3 nucleotide sequence: TGTGCCAGCAGCGTAGTGGCGGAAGAGACCCAGTACTTC.

The chain carries TRBV10-3 and TRBJ2-5; TRBD1 agrees at 8 bases. CDR1 and CDR2 from the germline V gene are ENHRY and SYGVKD. The CDR3 contains 11 residues. J gave up 7 bases and V 8 bases, and 3 bases lay outside the gene matches. CDR3 nucleotides: TGTGCCATCGGACAGGGATTGACCCAGTACTTC. Protein: CAIGQGLTQYF.

The chain has TRBV4-2 and TRBJ2-5; D is unclear. CDR1 is LGHNA, CDR2 YNFKEQ, per germline. The CDR3 extends over 13 amino acids. V was cut by 0 bases and J by 14 bases, with 16 bases left in between. CDR3 region: CASSQDQNGRGYF. The CDR3 bases are TGTGCCAGCAGCCAAGATCAGAACGGCAGAGGTTACTTC.

The chain links TRBV29-1 to TRBJ1-2; D is undetermined. This CDR3 has 9 residues. V lost 3 bases and J lost 6, with 2 bases in between. The germline V gene encodes CDR1 SQVTM and CDR2 ANQGSEA. CDR3: CSVDDGYTF. The CDR3 DNA is TGCAGCGTTGATGATGGCTACACCTTC.

The gene calls are TRBV5-1 and TRBJ2-7; no reliable D call. Germline V gene data show CDR1 as SGHRS and CDR2 as YFSETQ. This CDR3 is built from 12 residues. The V and J ends lost 4 bases and 3 bases respectively, with 8 bases between them. CDR3 DNA: TGCGCCAGCAGCGCGAGTCGCTACGAGCAGTACTTC. Translation gives CASSASRYEQYF.

This clonotype appeared once. The chain recombines TRBV20-1 with TRBJ2-2; D is perhaps TRBD1 or TRBD2 (5 bases each). The CDR3 runs to 16 residues. The V gene's germline CDR1 is DFQATT and CDR2 SNEGSKA (reference sequence). The V end lost 4 bases, the J end lost 3 bases, and 18 bases lay between the germline ends. The CDR3 DNA follows: TGCAGTGCTATTAACCCCCTGAGGGGTGACACCGGGGAGCTGTTTTTT. Translation gives CSAINPLRGDTGELFF.

The chain employs TRBV4-3 and TRBJ2-1; 12 bases align to TRBD2. From germline, CDR1 is LGHNA and CDR2 YSLEER. With V trimmed by 0 bases and J by 4 bases, 7 bases remained unmatched. This CDR3 region has 18 residues. The CDR3 bases are TGCGCCAGCAGCCAAGATCCTAGCGGGGGGGCCTTTTACAATGAGCAGTTCTTC. It specifies CASSQDPSGGAFYNEQFF.

The rearrangement uses TRBV20-1 and TRBJ1-6, with a tentative D call TRBD1 (5 bases). Trimming took off 3 bases at V and 8 bases at J, with 11 bases between the two ends. This CDR3 has 13 amino acids. From germline, CDR1 is DFQATT and CDR2 SNEGSKA (reference sequence). Written as DNA, the CDR3 is TGCAGTGCTAGCGGGGGAGGGGATTCACCCCTCCACTTT. Its translation: CSASGGGDSPLHF.

The rearrangement links TRBV4-3 to TRBJ1-2, with TRBD1 as a possible D gene (5 bases). Trimming took off 4 bases at V and 0 bases at J, with 15 bases between the two ends. CDR1 LGHNA and CDR2 YSLEER come from the germline V gene. The CDR3 contains 16 residues. The DNA for the CDR3 is TGCGCCAGCAGCCGAGGGACGGCTGAGGCTAACTATGGCTACACCTTC. It codes for CASSRGTAEANYGYTF.

The chain's CDR3 is CASSSRHAGGYEQYF. The CDR3 DNA reads as TGCGCCAGCAGCTCCCGACACGCGGGAGGCTACGAGCAGTACTTC. The chain employs TRBV4-3 and TRBJ2-7, with TRBD2 matching 8 bases. CDR1 LGHNA and CDR2 YSLEER come from the germline V gene. With 5 bases clipped from V and 3 bases from J, the junction kept 9 bases outside the gene matches. The CDR3 has 15 amino acids.

This chain uses TRBV3-1 with TRBJ2-3, with D unresolved. Germline values: CDR1 LGHDT, CDR2 YNNKEL (reference sequence). The CDR3 is 13 residues long. V was trimmed by 3 bases and J by 9 bases, leaving 13 bases between them. The CDR3 sequence is CASSQGEAGTQYF. CDR3 DNA: TGTGCCAGCAGCCAGGGTGAAGCTGGCACGCAGTATTTT.

The gene calls are TRBV5-4 and TRBJ2-7; D is unclear. This CDR3 has 12 residues. In germline, CDR1 is SGHNT, CDR2 YYREEE (reference sequence). V shed 4 bases and J shed 2 bases, with 7 bases lying between them. The CDR3 bases are TGTGCCAGCAGCCCCACCCCCTACGAGCAGTACTTC. Protein: CASSPTPYEQYF.

The DNA of the CDR3 is TGTGCCTGGAGTGTTGAACAGCCTAATTCACCCCTCCACTTT. This gives the protein CAWSVEQPNSPLHF. The chain has TRBV30 and TRBJ1-6, with D hard to call. Trimming took off 0 bases at V and 6 bases at J, with 9 bases between the two ends. The CDR3 is 14 amino acids. Germline V gives CDR1 GTSNPN, CDR2 SVGIG (reference sequence).

V is TRBV5-6 and J is TRBJ1-2; TRBD1 aligns across 8 bases. V was clipped by 1 base and J by 4 bases; unmatched bases: 12. This CDR3 contains 17 residues. Germline V gene lookup returns CDR1 SGHDT and CDR2 YYEEEE. The CDR3 DNA is TGTGCCAGCAGCTTGCCCCTCGGAGGGGGACAGGCCTATGGCTACACCTTC. Protein: CASSLPLGGGQAYGYTF.